Following are 27 T cell receptor beta chains from one sample sequenced in a study of identical twins. One entry per CDR3 protein results from TCRdb running MiXCR on the 5' RACE reads. The profile shows roughly 230,000 distinct CDR3 sequences, about 8.5% of them singletons. This same sample was also part of a study on yellow fever vaccine responses in identical twins.

Sequenced sample: CD8+ T cells sorted from blood. These receptors were collected from a woman younger than 35 in good health.

This clonotype came up a few times. V gene TRBV7-8 combines with J gene TRBJ2-1; D may match TRBD1 or TRBD2 (7 bases each). Germline V CDR1 and CDR2: SGHVS, FQNEAQ. The CDR3 consists of 15 residues. V dropped 5 bases and J dropped 5 bases, with 16 bases sitting between them. The CDR3 coding sequence is TGTGCCAGCAGCCCCAGGGGGGGAGCGGACAATGAGCAGTTCTTC. It translates to CASSPRGGADNEQFF.

In this sample, this clonotype turned up many times. The V gene is TRBV7-9, the J gene TRBJ2-6; D unresolved. The V end lost 6 bases, the J end lost 0 bases, and 3 bases lay between the germline ends. Germline CDR1 SEHNR, CDR2 FQNEAQ (reference sequence). The CDR3 spans 13 residues. CDR3 amino acids: CASRPSGANVLTF. CDR3 sequence (DNA): TGTGCCAGCAGACCCTCTGGGGCCAACGTCCTGACTTTC.

This clonotype has ten or more counts. The chain couples TRBV6-1 to TRBJ1-6, with D hard to call. V lost 7 bases to trimming and J lost 7 bases, with 14 bases between them. In germline, CDR1 is MNHNS, CDR2 SASEGT. This CDR3 has 14 amino acids. The CDR3 nucleotides read TGTGCCAGCACCCGGGATCAAGAGAATTCACCCCTCCACTTT. Protein: CASTRDQENSPLHF.

This clonotype was counted at least ten times. V is TRBV12-3 or TRBV12-4 and J is TRBJ2-3; D call uncertain. V shed 1 base and J shed 0 bases, with 2 bases lying between them. The CDR3 sequence is 13 residues long. DNA of the CDR3: TGTGCCAGCAGTTTAGTGAGCACAGATACGCAGTATTTT. Encoded protein: CASSLVSTDTQYF.

This clonotype was seen only a few times. V and J are TRBV6-2 or TRBV6-3 and TRBJ2-5; D possibly uses TRBD1 or TRBD2 (5 bases each). V lost 6 bases and J 1 base, leaving 12 bases between the germline ends. The CDR3 contains 14 residues. Looked up from germline, CDR1 is MNHEY and CDR2 is SVGEGT. CDR3 bases: TGTGCCAGCAGGGTCCGGGGCGGCCAAGAGACCCAGTACTTC. Translation: CASRVRGGQETQYF.

This clonotype was seen a few times. The CDR3 loop reads CASSQDIAAGQFNEQFF. The CDR3 DNA reads as TGCGCCAGCAGCCAAGATATCGCCGCAGGACAGTTCAATGAGCAGTTCTTC. V usage is TRBV4-3 and J usage is TRBJ2-1, with D maybe TRBD1 (6 bases). The CDR3 runs to 17 residues. The germline CDR1 and CDR2 sequences are LGHNA and YSLEER. V lost 0 bases, J lost 6 bases, and 18 bases lay in between.

This clonotype was recorded a few times. The chain has TRBV27 and TRBJ1-6; D gene unclear. This CDR3 has 14 residues. Trimming removed 2 bases at V and 6 bases at J, with 8 bases between. Looked up from germline, CDR1 is MNHEY and CDR2 is SMNVEV (reference sequence). In DNA form, the CDR3 reads TGTGCCAGCAGTTTAGTAACCTTTAATTCACCCCTCCACTTT. This sequence encodes CASSLVTFNSPLHF.

In this sample, this clonotype turned up a few times. The rearrangement joins TRBV14 to TRBJ1-1; D gene uncertain. V was shortened by 3 bases and J by 6 bases, with 11 bases between the two germline ends. This CDR3 has 13 amino acids. Per germline, CDR1 SGHDN and CDR2 FVKESK. DNA for the CDR3: TGTGCCAGCAGCCATCGAGACATCCCTGAAGCTTTCTTT. It encodes CASSHRDIPEAFF.

This clonotype was detected only a few times. V gene TRBV14 combines with J gene TRBJ2-7; 9 bases match TRBD1. Germline CDR1 and CDR2: SGHDN and FVKESK. The CDR3 runs 15 residues. V lost 2 bases to trimming and J lost 3 bases; unmatched junction nucleotides: 5. The CDR3 sequence is CASSQRQGVNYEQYF. The CDR3 bases are TGTGCCAGCAGCCAAAGACAGGGGGTAAACTACGAGCAGTACTTC.

This clonotype was seen at least ten times. V and J are TRBV28 and TRBJ2-7, with 11 bases fitting TRBD2. CDR3 length equals 16 residues. V gave up 2 bases and J gave up 0 bases; unmatched junction bases: 3. CDR1 MDHEN and CDR2 SYDVKM come from the germline V gene. The CDR3 reads CASSLTTSGISYEQYF. CDR3 in DNA: TGTGCCAGCAGTTTAACGACTAGCGGGATCTCCTACGAGCAGTACTTC.

The rearrangement joins TRBV15 to TRBJ2-7; TRBD2 is a possible D gene (6 bases). V lost 1 base to trimming and J lost 2 bases, with 12 bases between them. The CDR3 consists of 15 residues. Germline CDR1 LNHNV, CDR2 YYDKDF (reference sequence). CDR3: CATSRGSDYPYEQYF. For the CDR3, the DNA is TGTGCCACCAGCAGAGGCTCGGACTACCCCTACGAGCAGTACTTC.

This clonotype has a handful of counts. The V call is TRBV11-2, the J call TRBJ2-5; 7 bases fit TRBD1. The CDR3 is made up of 14 amino acids. Germline trimming cut 4 bases from V and 3 bases from J; bases unmatched to any gene: 5. Germline V gene data show CDR1 as SGHAT and CDR2 as FQNNGV. CDR3 nucleotides: TGTGCCAGCAGCTCGCCAGGGGGAAAAGAGACCCAGTACTTC. This codes for CASSSPGGKETQYF.

The rearrangement links TRBV27 to TRBJ2-1, with D possibly called TRBD1 or TRBD2 (7 bases each). This CDR3 has 17 residues. The germline V and J ends were trimmed by 5 bases and 3 bases, with 20 bases remaining between them. Germline CDR1 and CDR2: MNHEY and SMNVEV (reference sequence). The DNA of the CDR3 is TGTGCCAGCAGTCCCCAGGGGGGGCGAGTCGACTACAATGAGCAGTTCTTC. Its protein product is CASSPQGGRVDYNEQFF.

The J gene is TRBJ2-1, the V gene TRBV12-3 or TRBV12-4; 9 nucleotides agree with TRBD2. The CDR3 spans 15 residues. V was clipped by 3 bases and J by 5 bases; unmatched bases: 5. The CDR3 nucleotides are TGTGCCAGCAGTTTCCCAGCGGGAGGCGACAATGAGCAGTTCTTC. Its translation: CASSFPAGGDNEQFF.

This clonotype was recorded a few times. This chain joins TRBV27 and TRBJ2-3; D is unresolved. Germline CDR1 is MNHEY and CDR2 is SMNVEV (reference sequence). The V and J ends lost 5 bases and 0 bases respectively, with 12 bases between them. CDR3 size: 15 residues. CDR3 sequence reads: CASSTTIHSTDTQYF. As DNA, the CDR3 is TGTGCCAGCAGTACGACAATCCACAGCACAGATACGCAGTATTTT.

At least ten counts were recorded for this clonotype. The rearrangement uses TRBV12-3 or TRBV12-4 and TRBJ2-3; D tentatively reads TRBD1 or TRBD2 (6 bases each). The CDR3 loop spans 11 amino acids. Trimming stripped 10 bases from V and 11 bases from J, with 16 bases between. The DNA for the CDR3 is TGTGCCATCCCGGAGGGGGGTAGGCAGTATTTT. Translating gives CAIPEGGRQYF.

The chain recombines TRBV6-2 or TRBV6-3 with TRBJ2-1; 7 positions agree with TRBD2. Losses at the gene ends were 2 bases for V and 0 bases for J; bases not matched to a gene: 13. CDR3 size: 19 residues. Germline V gene data show CDR1 as MNHEY and CDR2 as SVGEGT. In DNA form, the CDR3 reads TGTGCCAGCAGTTACGGAGAACCAACTAGCGCCAACTCCTACAATGAGCAGTTCTTC. Translating it yields CASSYGEPTSANSYNEQFF.

About this clonotype itself: The junction departs from germline at one end; a sequencing error may be responsible. CDR3 sequence reads: CASSLGQTNAEAFF. CDR3 DNA: TGTGCCAGCAGTTTAGGGCAGACGAACGCTGAAGCTTTCTTT. The chain links TRBV27 to TRBJ1-1; the D is unclear. The germline CDR1 and CDR2 sequences are MNHEY and SMNVEV (reference sequence). CDR3 length: 14 amino acids.

The chain recombines TRBV10-3 with TRBJ2-5; 8 bases line up with TRBD2. The CDR3 sequence is 16 residues long. Trimming at V came to 0 bases and at J to 3 bases, leaving 6 bases not matched to a gene. Germline CDR1 is ENHRY and CDR2 is SYGVKD. CDR3 amino acids: CAISESPIGGEETQYF. In nucleotides, the CDR3 is TGTGCCATCAGTGAGTCCCCTATCGGGGGGGAAGAGACCCAGTACTTC.

This chain joins TRBV27 and TRBJ2-7; 7 positions agree with TRBD2. The CDR3 sequence is 18 residues long. With 6 bases clipped from V and 3 bases from J, the junction kept 20 bases outside the gene matches. Germline CDR1 and CDR2: MNHEY and SMNVEV (reference sequence). This chain's CDR3 is CASRSFTKWAGEGYEQYF. In DNA form, the CDR3 reads TGTGCCAGCAGGAGTTTTACCAAATGGGCGGGGGAAGGCTACGAGCAGTACTTC.

The V call is TRBV5-1, the J call TRBJ1-2, with 8 bases that match TRBD1. This CDR3 has 13 residues. The junction had 6 bases not matched to a gene; V was cut back by 5 bases and J by 6 bases. CDR1 is SGHRS, CDR2 YFSETQ, per germline. CDR3 sequence: CASRHGQGDGYTF. The CDR3 nucleotides are TGCGCCAGCAGGCATGGACAGGGAGATGGCTACACCTTC.

The V and J genes are TRBV6-2 or TRBV6-3 and TRBJ2-1, with D possibly being TRBD1 (6 bases). Germline V gene lookup returns CDR1 MNHEY and CDR2 SVGEGT. The CDR3 covers 15 residues. The V end lost 2 bases, the J end lost 2 bases, and 10 bases lay between the germline ends. CDR3 in amino acids: CASSYLQGTYNEQFF. In DNA form, the CDR3 reads TGTGCCAGCAGTTACCTACAGGGTACCTACAATGAGCAGTTCTTC.

This rearrangement joins TRBV29-1 to TRBJ2-2, with D unresolved. Trimming removed 4 bases at V and 3 bases at J, with 9 bases between. Per germline, CDR1 SQVTM and CDR2 ANQGSEA. The CDR3 extends over 13 amino acids. The CDR3 DNA follows: TGCAGCGTTGTTCACAGCTACACCGGGGAGCTGTTTTTT. As protein: CSVVHSYTGELFF.

This clonotype was counted ten times or more. The chain employs TRBV4-3 and TRBJ2-1; TRBD1 might be the D (6 bases). CDR1 and CDR2 (germline): LGHNA, YSLEER. Trimming took 0 bases from V and 6 from J, leaving 9 bases between them. The CDR3 runs to 14 residues. The CDR3 reads CASSQEGHVNEQFF. Here the CDR3 DNA reads TGCGCCAGCAGCCAAGAGGGACATGTCAATGAGCAGTTCTTC.

This chain uses TRBV30 with TRBJ2-1; 8 bases align to TRBD2. Trimming at V came to 0 bases and at J to 7 bases, leaving 8 bases not matched to a gene. The CDR3 totals 15 residues. Per the germline V gene, CDR1 is GTSNPN and CDR2 is SVGIG (reference sequence). The CDR3 DNA follows: TGTGCCTGGAGTGTTTGGCGGGAGGTCGGAAATGAGCAGTTCTTC. It translates to CAWSVWREVGNEQFF.

The chain employs TRBV6-2 or TRBV6-3 and TRBJ2-7; 9 nucleotides match TRBD1. Trimming removed 6 bases from V and 4 bases from J; junction bases left unmatched: 10. The CDR3 is 15 residues long. CDR1 is MNHEY and CDR2 is SVGEGT in the germline V gene. As DNA, the CDR3 is TGTGCCAGCAGAACCCCGACAGGGGGACCATACGAGCAGTACTTC. This gives the protein CASRTPTGGPYEQYF.

This clonotype came up many times. DNA for the CDR3: TGCGCCAGCAGCCAAGTAGCGGGATATGGTTCCGGGGAGCTGTTTTTT. Amino acids: CASSQVAGYGSGELFF. This chain uses TRBV4-3 with TRBJ2-2; the match to TRBD2 covers 8 bases. The V gene's germline CDR1 is LGHNA and CDR2 YSLEER. Trimming removed 1 base from V and 6 bases from J; junction bases left unmatched: 7. The CDR3 covers 16 residues.